This TCR beta chain was sequenced for a study of blood T cell repertoires in COVID-19. Study-level background: In each case, the material was cDNA or gDNA derived from T cells, B-cell-depleted T cells, or PBMCs.

Trimming took 7 bases from V and 4 from J, leaving 13 bases between them. Germline V gives CDR1 MNHEY, CDR2 SVGAGI. The CDR3 consists of 13 residues. The repertoire was sequenced with immunoSEQ multiplex PCR; TCRdb's copy has only in-frame clones and lacks some. The table has roughly 350,000 clones, more than 70% seen once. The clonotype was recovered from a woman aged 65 to 85 with COVID-19, enrolled during active disease. The J gene is TRBJ1-2, the V gene TRBV6-5; a weak D match, TRBD1 (6 bases). The sample was peripheral blood. The CDR3 bases are TGTGCCAGCACTTTGACAGGCGGCTATGGCTACACCTTC. Translation: CASTLTGGYGYTF.